The 14 T cell receptor beta chains below all came from one sample that was sequenced in a study of CD8 T cells in ankylosing spondylitis. TCRdb re-derived calls from the 5' RACE reads in MiXCR, one entry per CDR3 protein. This table has about 230,000 distinct CDR3 sequences, approximately 7.6% appearing once. The sample taken for sequencing was blood, either unsorted or a sorted T cell fraction (not recorded which). The receptors come from a female donor with ankylosing spondylitis or in good health (not recorded which).

The genes are TRBV9 and TRBJ2-7, with D possibly being TRBD2 (5 bases). CDR3 length equals 15 residues. The V end lost 4 bases, the J end lost 0 bases, and 14 bases lay between the germline ends. CDR1 SGDLS and CDR2 YYNGEE come from the germline V gene. CDR3 DNA sequence: TGTGCCAGCAGCCCACTGGGAGACCGCTCCTACGAGCAGTACTTC. Encoded protein: CASSPLGDRSYEQYF.

This clonotype was counted ten times or more. The chain couples TRBV28 to TRBJ2-5; possibly TRBD1 or TRBD2 for D (5 bases each). Germline CDR1 MDHEN, CDR2 SYDVKM. The CDR3 consists of 16 residues. V gave up 6 bases and J gave up 5 bases, with 22 bases separating them. This CDR3 reads CASRALRDLIGETQYF. CDR3 DNA sequence: TGTGCCAGCAGAGCACTTCGGGACCTCATCGGTGAGACCCAGTACTTC.

This clonotype occurred many times. This chain uses TRBV12-3 or TRBV12-4 with TRBJ2-7; 12 nucleotides match TRBD2. The CDR3 has 17 amino acids. Trimming removed 6 bases from V and 5 bases from J; junction bases left unmatched: 14. CDR3 DNA: TGTGCCAGCAGCTTTGGGGTACGGACTAGCGGGACTAACGAGCAGTACTTC. Protein: CASSFGVRTSGTNEQYF.

In its sample, this clonotype was seen many times. The chain joins TRBV9 to TRBJ2-7; D possibly corresponds to TRBD1 (6 bases). This CDR3 contains 14 residues. Germline CDR1 SGDLS, CDR2 YYNGEE. The V gene lost 4 bases and the J gene lost 4 bases, with 15 bases spanning the gap. The CDR3 DNA reads as TGTGCCAGCAGCATAGATTCAGGGGCGTACGAGCAGTACTTC. It translates to CASSIDSGAYEQYF. The full variable domain, in which reference TRBV9 and TRBJ2-7 provide the parts outside the CDR3, is DSGVTQTPKHLITATGQRVTLRCSPRSGDLSVYWYQQSLDQGLQFLIQYYNGEERAKGNILERFSAQQFPDLHSELNLSSLELGDSALYFCASSIDSGAYEQYFGPGTRLTVT.

This clonotype was seen many times. The rearrangement uses TRBV20-1 and TRBJ1-2; 7 bases line up with TRBD1. The length of the CDR3 is 15 residues. The V and J ends lost 6 bases and 7 bases, in that order; junction bases with no gene match: 17. The germline gives CDR1 DFQATT, CDR2 SNEGSKA (reference sequence). CDR3 loop: CSATTVSTGPSGYTF. CDR3 nucleotide sequence: TGCAGTGCAACCACCGTCTCGACAGGGCCCTCTGGCTACACCTTC.

This clonotype has a count of ten or more. The rearrangement joins TRBV5-5 to TRBJ2-1, with D maybe TRBD2 (5 bases). Trimming shortened V by 4 bases and J by 0 bases, and 11 bases separated the two germline ends. CDR1 is SGHKS and CDR2 is YYEKEE in the germline V gene (reference sequence). The CDR3 consists of 15 residues. Here the CDR3 reads CASSPGRSSYNEQFF. As DNA, the CDR3 is TGTGCCAGCAGCCCGGGGAGAAGCTCCTACAATGAGCAGTTCTTC. The whole variable domain, remainder taken from reference TRBV5-5 and TRBJ2-1, is DAGVTQSPTHLIKTRGQQVTLRCSPISGHKSVSWYQQVLGQGPQFIFQYYEKEERGRGNFPDRFSARQFPNYSSELNVNALLLGDSALYLCASSPGRSSYNEQFFGPGTRLTVL.

This clonotype has ten or more counts. The genes are TRBV9 and TRBJ1-1, with D perhaps matching TRBD1 (6 bases). Germline V lookup: CDR1 SGDLS, CDR2 YYNGEE. Trimming took off 3 bases at V and 5 bases at J, with 11 bases between the two ends. The CDR3 is made up of 13 amino acids. The CDR3 here is CASSGATGTEAFF. The CDR3 DNA follows: TGTGCCAGCAGCGGAGCGACAGGAACTGAAGCTTTCTTT.

This clonotype was counted at least ten times. This chain connects TRBV6-2 or TRBV6-3 to TRBJ2-5; D not certain. CDR1 is MNHEY and CDR2 is SVGEGT in the germline V gene. The CDR3 loop spans 12 amino acids. V shed 6 bases and J shed 4 bases, with 9 bases lying between them. The CDR3 loop reads CASSPVGETQYF. DNA for the CDR3: TGTGCCAGCAGCCCGGTTGGAGAGACCCAGTACTTC.

This clonotype was observed a few times. J is TRBJ2-1 and V is TRBV5-4; 7 bases agree with TRBD2. This CDR3 spans 16 amino acids. Per germline, CDR1 SGHNT and CDR2 YYREEE (reference sequence). J gave up 1 base and V 0 bases, and 4 bases lay outside the gene matches. The CDR3 loop is CASSLDLADSYNEQFF. CDR3 nucleotide sequence: TGTGCCAGCAGCTTGGATCTAGCGGATTCCTACAATGAGCAGTTCTTC.

The chain uses TRBV11-2 and TRBJ2-6, with a possible D match to TRBD1 (6 bases). Germline assignment: CDR1 SGHAT and CDR2 FQNNGV. Deletions cut 6 bases from V and 0 bases from J, with 18 bases between. The CDR3 is made up of 18 amino acids. As DNA, the CDR3 is TGTGCCAGCAGACCCCCGACAGGTATAAACTCTGGGGCCAACGTCCTGACTTTC. Amino acid sequence: CASRPPTGINSGANVLTF.

This clonotype came up many times. The V gene is TRBV20-1, the J gene TRBJ2-1; the D is unclear. Germline V gives CDR1 DFQATT, CDR2 SNEGSKA (reference sequence). The germline V and J ends were trimmed by 1 base and 9 bases, with 7 bases remaining between them. The CDR3 spans 11 residues. CDR3 sequence reads: CSARGASEQFF. The CDR3, as DNA: TGCAGTGCTAGAGGGGCTAGTGAGCAGTTCTTC.

The rearrangement uses TRBV11-2 and TRBJ2-5; 15 positions match TRBD2. The ends lost 5 bases at V and 7 bases at J; junction bases unmatched: 5. The CDR3 loop spans 15 amino acids. The germline gives CDR1 SGHAT, CDR2 FQNNGV. Written as DNA, the CDR3 is TGTGCCAGCAGCGCCGGGACTAGCGGGGGGCCGACCCAGTACTTC. Protein sequence: CASSAGTSGGPTQYF.

This clonotype was counted at least ten times. V usage is TRBV20-1 and J usage is TRBJ2-6; the D gene is possibly TRBD1 (5 bases). Trimming took 4 bases from V and 4 from J, leaving 11 bases between them. CDR3 length: 14 residues. The germline CDR1 and CDR2 sequences are DFQATT and SNEGSKA (reference sequence). As DNA, the CDR3 is TGCAGTGCTAAAGGGGAAACAGGGGCCAACGTCCTGACTTTC. It encodes CSAKGETGANVLTF.

At least ten counts were recorded for this clonotype. The CDR3 nucleotides read TGTGCCAGCAGTCCCCGGTGGGAACAAGAGACCCAGTACTTC. This encodes CASSPRWEQETQYF. This chain joins TRBV6-2 or TRBV6-3 and TRBJ2-5; D call uncertain. The V end was cut by 5 bases, the J end by 2 bases, with 12 bases between. CDR1 and CDR2 (germline): MNHEY, SVGEGT. The length of the CDR3 is 14 residues.